Listed below are T cell receptor beta chains from one sample, sequenced in a study of T cell changes during pregnancy in multiple sclerosis. Measured with immunoSEQ multiplex PCR; TCRdb has only the in-frame clones, and not every one. The table records around 65,000 clones, 88% of them present only once. Material: peripheral blood, obtained in the first trimester of pregnancy. The origin of the receptors is a female donor with multiple sclerosis, enrolled in a pregnancy study. Both conserved end residues are part of each CDR3. A D gene is named only where the DNA matches it firmly. Some rows mark clone size as missing; the rest say once, few, many or name a class of expanded clone.

j_call d_call cdr3_length clone_size v_call cdr3_aa cdr3_nt
TRBJ1-1 . 13 . TRBV7-9 CASSLEGSTEAFF TGTGCCAGCAGCTTGGAGGGGAGCACTGAAGCTTTCTTT
TRBJ1-1 . 11 few TRBV29-1 CSYRANTEAFF TGCAGCTACAGGGCTAACACTGAAGCTTTCTTT
TRBJ2-3 TRBD2 17 . TRBV10-3 CAISSVLAVPSTDTQYF TGTGCCATCAGTTCGGTACTAGCGGTCCCTAGCACAGATACGCAGTATTTT
TRBJ2-7 TRBD2 15 . TRBV7-2 CASSLDVTSGRARYF TGTGCCAGCAGCTTAGATGTTACTAGCGGGAGAGCTAGGTACTTC
TRBJ2-1 TRBD2 19 once TRBV18 CASSPEGLAGGISYNEQFF TGTGCCAGCTCACCCGAGGGACTAGCGGGAGGGATCTCCTACAATGAGCAGTTCTTC
TRBJ2-1 . 16 . TRBV5-1 CASSLMGSGEYNEQFF TGCGCCAGCAGCTTGATGGGTAGCGGAGAATACAATGAGCAGTTCTTC
TRBJ2-1 TRBD2 16 . TRBV7-9 CASSLGGRGLLNEQFF TGTGCCAGCAGCTTGGGCGGGAGAGGCTTGTTGAATGAGCAGTTCTTC
TRBJ2-1 . 14 . TRBV5-1 CASSLVPGSSEQFF TGCGCCAGCAGCTTGGTCCCCGGGAGTAGTGAGCAGTTCTTC
TRBJ2-2 TRBD2 17 . TRBV11-2 CASSGTSGRFVVGELFF TGTGCCAGCAGCGGGACTAGCGGGAGATTTGTGGTCGGGGAGCTGTTTTTT
TRBJ1-4 . 15 few TRBV9 CASSSWTDKNEKLFF TGTGCCAGCAGCTCGTGGACAGACAAGAATGAAAAACTGTTTTTT
TRBJ2-5 TRBD2 14 . TRBV7-9 CASSPPGAGVTQYF TGTGCCAGCAGCCCCCCTGGAGCGGGAGTGACCCAGTACTTC
TRBJ2-1 TRBD1 14 . TRBV28 CASIGQDPYNEQFF TGTGCCAGCATAGGACAGGACCCTTACAATGAGCAGTTCTTC
TRBJ1-2 TRBD1 13 . TRBV10-2 CASSELRTGLISF TGCGCCAGCAGTGAGTTAAGGACAGGGCTCATTTCTTTC
TRBJ2-1 TRBD2 16 . TRBV5-1 CASSTLARLFHNEQFF TGCGCCAGCAGCACACTAGCGCGGTTGTTCCACAATGAGCAGTTCTTC
TRBJ1-1 . 15 . TRBV5-1 CASSLAQGLNTEAFF TGCGCCAGCAGCTTGGCCCAGGGCTTGAACACTGAAGCTTTCTTT
TRBJ2-3 . 16 . TRBV2 CASSSADGSSTDTQYF TGTGCCAGCAGTAGCGCCGACGGGTCCAGCACAGATACGCAGTATTTT
TRBJ2-7 TRBD1 14 . TRBV4-2 CASSQGPGGYEQYF TGTGCCAGCAGCCAAGGCCCAGGGGGCTACGAGCAGTACTTC
TRBJ2-4 . 17 . TRBV4-2 CASSPHKGGREIDIQYF TGTGCCAGCAGCCCCCACAAGGGAGGCAGGGAGATTGACATTCAGTACTTC
TRBJ1-1 . 15 . TRBV5-1 CASSVFLQGSTEAFF TGCGCCAGCAGCGTGTTTCTTCAGGGAAGCACTGAAGCTTTCTTT
TRBJ2-5 . 17 . TRBV5-1 CASSLAWRSGSQETQYF TGCGCCAGCAGCTTGGCCTGGCGGTCGGGTAGCCAAGAGACCCAGTACTTC
TRBJ1-5 . 15 . TRBV2 CASSERGNNNQPQHF TGTGCCAGCAGTGAAAGGGGGAACAACAATCAGCCCCAGCATTTT
TRBJ2-3 TRBD1 15 medium-sized TRBV6-4 CASSDQGGAADTQYF TGTGCCAGCAGTGACCAAGGGGGCGCGGCAGATACGCAGTATTTT
TRBJ2-2 . 16 once TRBV5-6 CASSFAVGWGSGELFF TGTGCCAGCAGCTTTGCCGTGGGGTGGGGCTCCGGGGAGCTGTTTTTT
TRBJ2-5 TRBD2 16 . TRBV5-4 CASSLKLAGGQETQYF TGTGCCAGCAGCTTGAAGCTAGCGGGAGGTCAAGAGACCCAGTACTTC
TRBJ2-4 . 13 . TRBV5-1 CASSLGGNGIQYF TGCGCCAGCAGCTTGGGAGGGAATGGCATTCAGTACTTC
TRBJ2-7 TRBD1 14 . TRBV18 CASSPRDSAYEQYF TGTGCCAGCTCACCACGGGACAGCGCCTACGAGCAGTACTTC
TRBJ1-2 . 13 . TRBV6-5 CASSFTGNYGYTF TGTGCCAGCAGTTTTACCGGGAACTATGGCTACACCTTC
TRBJ2-1 . 16 . TRBV28 CASSPRTYSSYNEQFF TGTGCCAGCAGTCCCCGGACTTACAGCTCCTACAATGAGCAGTTCTTC
TRBJ2-1 TRBD2 15 once TRBV4-1 CASSQDLAGEREQFF TGCGCCAGCAGCCAAGATCTAGCGGGAGAGCGTGAGCAGTTCTTC
TRBJ2-7 . 13 . TRBV5-6 CASSLGGPYEQYF TGTGCCAGCAGCTTGGGCGGCCCCTACGAGCAGTACTTC
TRBJ1-1 TRBD1 14 few TRBV19 CASTLTGWGTEAFF TGTGCCAGTACCCTGACAGGGTGGGGCACTGAAGCTTTCTTT
TRBJ1-4 . 15 . TRBV2 CASRWGTETSEKLFF TGTGCCAGCAGATGGGGGACGGAGACTAGTGAAAAACTGTTTTTT
TRBJ1-5 . 15 . TRBV9 CASSVGVQTGQPQHF TGTGCCAGCAGCGTAGGGGTCCAAACGGGACAGCCCCAGCATTTT
TRBJ2-7 . 13 . TRBV27 CASSLQRSYEQYF TGTGCCAGCAGTTTGCAGCGGAGCTACGAGCAGTACTTC
TRBJ1-3 . 17 . TRBV5-1 CASSLGGSNLSGNTIYF TGCGCCAGCAGCTTGGGGGGCTCTAACCTCTCTGGAAACACCATATATTTT
TRBJ1-2 . 13 . TRBV27 CASSFGQNYGYTF TGTGCCAGCAGTTTCGGACAGAACTATGGCTACACCTTC
TRBJ2-7 TRBD2 17 . TRBV19 CASSPAWASGEYYEQYF TGTGCCAGTAGTCCGGCCTGGGCTAGCGGCGAGTACTACGAGCAGTACTTC
TRBJ1-1 TRBD1 14 . TRBV6-1 CASRGDRGGSEAFF TGTGCCAGTAGGGGGGACAGGGGAGGATCTGAAGCTTTCTTT
TRBJ2-5 TRBD1 14 . TRBV5-6 CASSWGQGVETQYF TGTGCCAGCAGCTGGGGACAGGGGGTCGAGACCCAGTACTTC
TRBJ2-1 TRBD2 15 . TRBV10-1 CASSESQREMHEQFF TGCGCCAGCAGTGAGTCCCAGCGGGAGATGCATGAGCAGTTCTTC
TRBJ1-5 TRBD1 15 . TRBV29-1 CSVPRGGTGSQPQHF TGCAGCGTTCCCCGCGGAGGGACAGGGAGTCAGCCCCAGCATTTT
TRBJ1-1 TRBD1 15 . TRBV9 CASSADRDWVTEAFF TGTGCCAGCAGCGCTGACAGGGATTGGGTCACTGAAGCTTTCTTT
TRBJ2-3 . 15 . TRBV4-1 CASSLGLAEDDTQYF TGCGCCAGCAGCCTAGGGCTAGCTGAGGACGATACGCAGTATTTT